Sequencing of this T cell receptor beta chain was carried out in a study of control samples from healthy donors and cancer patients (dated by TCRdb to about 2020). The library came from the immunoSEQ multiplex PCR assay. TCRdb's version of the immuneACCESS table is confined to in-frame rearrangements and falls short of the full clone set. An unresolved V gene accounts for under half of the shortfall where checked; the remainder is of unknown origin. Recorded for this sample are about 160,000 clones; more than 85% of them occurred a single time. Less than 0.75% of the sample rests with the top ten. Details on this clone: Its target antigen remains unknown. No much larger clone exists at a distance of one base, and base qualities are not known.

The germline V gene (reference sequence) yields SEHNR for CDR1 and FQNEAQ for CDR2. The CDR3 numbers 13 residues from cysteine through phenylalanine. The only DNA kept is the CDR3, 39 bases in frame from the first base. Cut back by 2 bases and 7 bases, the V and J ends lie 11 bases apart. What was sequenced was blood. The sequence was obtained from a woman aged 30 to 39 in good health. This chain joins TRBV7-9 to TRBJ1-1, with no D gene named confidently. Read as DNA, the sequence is TGTGCCAGCAGCTTACCTGCGCGGGGTGAAGCTTTCTTT. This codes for CASSLPARGEAFF.